These T cell receptor beta chains were read from a single sample in a study of blood T cells in healthy people across ages. MiXCR, run by TCRdb on the 5' RACE reads, gives a single entry per CDR3 protein. The sample has 600,000 to 850,000 distinct CDR3 sequences, more than 20% seen once. In addition, the sample was reused for a study of T cells of mothers and their children.

Specimen: blood. The receptors derive from a boy younger than 18 in good health. CDR3s include the opening cysteine and the closing phenylalanine or tryptophan. Fields, in order: CDR3 length, clone size, D gene, J gene, V gene, CDR3 DNA, CDR3 protein. D genes are given only for firm matches. Not all rows give a size; the values are once, few, many and, for expanded clones, a class.

CDR3 length: 14; clone size: few; D gene: .; J gene: TRBJ2-7; V gene: TRBV29-1; CDR3 DNA: TGCAGCGTCGCCAAGGGACACGCGGTGGGCGAGCAGTACTTC; CDR3 protein: CSVAKGHAVGEQYF
CDR3 length: 12; clone size: .; D gene: .; J gene: TRBJ2-3; V gene: TRBV20-1; CDR3 DNA: TGCAGTGCTAGATCCCCTTCAGATACGCAGTATTTT; CDR3 protein: CSARSPSDTQYF
CDR3 length: 15; clone size: .; D gene: .; J gene: TRBJ2-7; V gene: TRBV27; CDR3 DNA: TGTGCCAGCAGTTTGGTCGGGGGCCAAATGTACGAGCAGTACTTC; CDR3 protein: CASSLVGGQMYEQYF
CDR3 length: 13; clone size: .; D gene: .; J gene: TRBJ2-1; V gene: TRBV9; CDR3 DNA: TGTGCCAGCAGCCAAGACAGCGTCAATGAGCAGCTCTTC; CDR3 protein: CASSQDSVNEQLF
CDR3 length: 15; clone size: .; D gene: .; J gene: TRBJ2-1; V gene: TRBV7-6; CDR3 DNA: TGTGCCAGCAGCTTAGGCGGACAGAGTTTAATAGAGCAGTTCTTC; CDR3 protein: CASSLGGQSLIEQFF
CDR3 length: 15; clone size: .; D gene: .; J gene: TRBJ2-1; V gene: TRBV29-1; CDR3 DNA: TGCAGCGGAAGCCCAGGACCAGCGTTGTACAATGAGCAGTTCTTC; CDR3 protein: CSGSPGPALYNEQFF
CDR3 length: 15; clone size: .; D gene: .; J gene: TRBJ2-1; V gene: TRBV29-1; CDR3 DNA: TGCAGCGTCTCCCAGTTGGCCGCGCGAGGCAATGAGCAGTTCTTC; CDR3 protein: CSVSQLAARGNEQFF
CDR3 length: 13; clone size: .; D gene: .; J gene: TRBJ1-1; V gene: TRBV12-3/TRBV12-4; CDR3 DNA: TGTGCCAGCAGCGCAACACTGAACACTGAAGCTTTCTTT; CDR3 protein: CASSATLNTEAFF
CDR3 length: 14; clone size: .; D gene: .; J gene: TRBJ2-7; V gene: TRBV7-8; CDR3 DNA: TGTGCCAGCAGCTCCGGACAGAAATCCTACGAGCAGTACTTC; CDR3 protein: CASSSGQKSYEQYF
CDR3 length: 14; clone size: .; D gene: TRBD1; J gene: TRBJ1-3; V gene: TRBV20-1; CDR3 DNA: TGCAGTGCTAGAGGCCAGGGGGTTGGAAACACCATATATTTT; CDR3 protein: CSARGQGVGNTIYF
CDR3 length: 14; clone size: .; D gene: TRBD1; J gene: TRBJ2-7; V gene: TRBV7-9; CDR3 DNA: TGTGCCAGCAGCGGCCAGGGGGTGTCCTACGAGCAGTACTTC; CDR3 protein: CASSGQGVSYEQYF
CDR3 length: 17; clone size: .; D gene: TRBD1; J gene: TRBJ1-1; V gene: TRBV7-9; CDR3 DNA: TGTGCCAGCAGCCCCGACAGGGCCGTATCGGGGAACACTGAAGCTTTCTTT; CDR3 protein: CASSPDRAVSGNTEAFF
CDR3 length: 15; clone size: few; D gene: TRBD2; J gene: TRBJ2-7; V gene: TRBV29-1; CDR3 DNA: TGCAGCGTTGAAGCGGGGACTAGCTTATCCTACGAGCAGTACTTC; CDR3 protein: CSVEAGTSLSYEQYF
CDR3 length: 14; clone size: few; D gene: .; J gene: TRBJ2-3; V gene: TRBV29-1; CDR3 DNA: TGCAGCGTTTTTGGGACGGCCGCGGGAGATACGCAGTATTTT; CDR3 protein: CSVFGTAAGDTQYF
CDR3 length: 17; clone size: .; D gene: TRBD1; J gene: TRBJ1-2; V gene: TRBV6-6; CDR3 DNA: TGTGCCAGCAGGAAGAGAGGAGACAGGGTTCATAACTATGGCTACACCTTC; CDR3 protein: CASRKRGDRVHNYGYTF
CDR3 length: 16; clone size: .; D gene: .; J gene: TRBJ1-2; V gene: TRBV6-5; CDR3 DNA: TGTGCCAGCAGCTTAAGTGTAGGAGGGGTTGGCTATGGCTACACCTTC; CDR3 protein: CASSLSVGGVGYGYTF
CDR3 length: 18; clone size: .; D gene: .; J gene: TRBJ2-6; V gene: TRBV4-3; CDR3 DNA: TGCGCCAGCAGCCAGGATGACGGATTTGGCTCTGGGGCCAACGTCCTGACTTTC; CDR3 protein: CASSQDDGFGSGANVLTF
CDR3 length: 12; clone size: many; D gene: .; J gene: TRBJ2-7; V gene: TRBV7-9; CDR3 DNA: TGTGCCAGCAGCTTACGCCCCTACGAGCAGTACTTC; CDR3 protein: CASSLRPYEQYF
CDR3 length: 15; clone size: few; D gene: .; J gene: TRBJ1-4; V gene: TRBV6-5; CDR3 DNA: TGTGCCAGCAGTTTCGGGACTGGGCGTGGTGAAAAACTGTTTTTT; CDR3 protein: CASSFGTGRGEKLFF
CDR3 length: 12; clone size: .; D gene: .; J gene: TRBJ2-5; V gene: TRBV29-1; CDR3 DNA: TGCAGCGTCGCCGAGTCCCAAGAGACCCAGTACTTC; CDR3 protein: CSVAESQETQYF
CDR3 length: 13; clone size: few; D gene: .; J gene: TRBJ1-2; V gene: TRBV4-1; CDR3 DNA: TGCGCCAGCAGCCAAGGGGGTCGGTATGGCTACACCTTC; CDR3 protein: CASSQGGRYGYTF
CDR3 length: 14; clone size: once; D gene: .; J gene: TRBJ2-5; V gene: TRBV2; CDR3 DNA: TGTGCCAGCAGTGAATCTAGCTGGCAGGAGACCCAGTACTTC; CDR3 protein: CASSESSWQETQYF